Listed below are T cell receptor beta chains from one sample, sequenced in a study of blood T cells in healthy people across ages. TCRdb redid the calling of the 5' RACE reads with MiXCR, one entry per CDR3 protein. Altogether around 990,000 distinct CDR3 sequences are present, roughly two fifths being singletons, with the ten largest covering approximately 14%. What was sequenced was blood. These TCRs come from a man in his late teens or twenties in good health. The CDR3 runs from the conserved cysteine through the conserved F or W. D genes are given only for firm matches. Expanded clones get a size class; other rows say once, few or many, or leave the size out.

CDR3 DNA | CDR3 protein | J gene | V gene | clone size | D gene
TGTGCCAGCAGTGCACGGACAGGGGCAACAGATACGCAGTATTTT | CASSARTGATDTQYF | TRBJ2-3 | TRBV6-5 | NA | TRBD1
TGTGCCAGCAGCTTGTATGAGGGGGGCACAGATACGCAGTATTTT | CASSLYEGGTDTQYF | TRBJ2-3 | TRBV5-6 | NA | NA
TGTGCCAGCAGCATCGCCACCGGACAGGGAAACTATGGCTACACCTTC | CASSIATGQGNYGYTF | TRBJ1-2 | TRBV7-2 | few | TRBD1
TGTGCCAGCAGCTTGTCGAGCGTAGGGGGCACTGAAGCTTTCTTT | CASSLSSVGGTEAFF | TRBJ1-1 | TRBV7-8 | few | NA
TGCAGTGCTAGGAAGGGGGCCGATAGCAATCAGCCCCAGCATTTT | CSARKGADSNQPQHF | TRBJ1-5 | TRBV20-1 | few | TRBD1
TGTGCCAGCACCAGAGGGGCCTACGCTAACTATGGCTACACCTTC | CASTRGAYANYGYTF | TRBJ1-2 | TRBV6-2/TRBV6-3 | few | NA
TGTGCCAGCAGTGAAAATGTGGGGTTCAATGAAAAACTGTTTTTT | CASSENVGFNEKLFF | TRBJ1-4 | TRBV25-1 | few | NA
TGTGCCAGCAGCTTATACTCGACCTACAATGAGCAGTTCTTC | CASSLYSTYNEQFF | TRBJ2-1 | TRBV7-2 | few | NA
TGTGCCAGCAGCGTAACCGGCACAGGAGAACATGGCTACACCTTC | CASSVTGTGEHGYTF | TRBJ1-2 | TRBV9 | NA | NA
TGTGCCAGCAGTTACTCGGGGACTAAAGGGAACACTGAAGCTTTCTTT | CASSYSGTKGNTEAFF | TRBJ1-1 | TRBV6-2/TRBV6-3 | NA | NA
TGCGCCAGCAGCCAAGTTTCACTTGTTAACTATGGCTACACCTTC | CASSQVSLVNYGYTF | TRBJ1-2 | TRBV4-1 | NA | NA